These 13 T cell receptor beta chains share one sample of origin, sequenced in a study of CD8 T cells in ankylosing spondylitis. TCRdb passed the 5' RACE reads through MiXCR, listing each CDR3 protein once. The repertoire includes approximately 210,000 distinct CDR3 sequences, 10% to 15% of them detected once, and approximately 15% sits in the top ten. Input material: blood, either unsorted or a sorted T cell fraction (not recorded which). The source of these receptors is a male donor with ankylosing spondylitis or in good health (not recorded which).

The V and J genes are TRBV5-5 and TRBJ2-3; maybe TRBD1 (6 bases). Per germline, CDR1 SGHKS and CDR2 YYEKEE (reference sequence). The CDR3 runs 15 residues. The V gene lost 1 base and the J gene lost 0 bases, with 9 bases spanning the gap. In DNA, the CDR3 is TGTGCCAGCAGCTTGACAGGGTTTAGCACAGATACGCAGTATTTT. It specifies CASSLTGFSTDTQYF.

The rearrangement uses TRBV14 and TRBJ2-1; D perhaps matches TRBD2 (6 bases). There are 15 residues in the CDR3. Germline assignment: CDR1 SGHDN and CDR2 FVKESK. V was shortened by 4 bases and J by 4 bases, with 14 bases between the two germline ends. CDR3 sequence (DNA): TGTGCCAGCAGCCTCCATCGGGGGACTTACAATGAGCAGTTCTTC. It encodes CASSLHRGTYNEQFF. The full variable domain, in which reference TRBV14 and TRBJ2-1 provide the parts outside the CDR3, is EAGVTQFPSHSVIEKGQTVTLRCDPISGHDNLYWYRRVMGKEIKFLLHFVKESKQDESGMPNNRFLAERTGGTYSTLKVQPAELEDSGVYFCASSLHRGTYNEQFFGPGTRLTVL.

This clonotype occurred a few times. V gene TRBV7-9 combines with J gene TRBJ2-5; D gene ambiguous. The CDR3 covers 14 residues. Germline assignment: CDR1 SEHNR and CDR2 FQNEAQ (reference sequence). V was clipped by 5 bases and J by 4 bases, with 14 bases between them. The chain's CDR3 is CASSPTREGETQYF. CDR3 bases: TGTGCCAGCAGCCCGACGCGAGAAGGAGAGACCCAGTACTTC.

V gene TRBV18 combines with J gene TRBJ2-7; D call uncertain. Germline V gene data show CDR1 as KGHSH and CDR2 as LQKENI. V lost 3 bases and J lost 12, with 12 bases in between. CDR3 length equals 11 residues. The CDR3: CASSPPRLRYF. In nucleotides, the CDR3 is TGTGCCAGCTCACCGCCGAGGTTACGGTACTTC. The complete variable domain, with remaining parts taken from reference TRBV18 and TRBJ2-7, reads NAGVMQNPRHLVRRRGQEARLRCSPMKGHSHVYWYRQLPEEGLKFMVYLQKENIIDESGMPKERFSAEFPKEGPSILRIQQVVRGDSAAYFCASSPPRLRYFGPGTRLTVT.

The V gene is TRBV7-7, the J gene TRBJ2-1, with TRBD2 matching 13 bases. There are 13 residues in the CDR3. Germline lookup yields CDR1 SSHAT and CDR2 FNYEAQ (reference sequence). Trimming removed 5 bases from V and 13 bases from J; junction bases left unmatched: 5. CDR3 DNA sequence: TGTGCCAGCAGCCCGGGACTAGCGGGAATCCAGTTCTTC. Protein: CASSPGLAGIQFF.

This clonotype was counted at least ten times. The genes are TRBV29-1 and TRBJ2-7; D is uncertain. The CDR3 is 11 residues long. V was trimmed by 6 bases and J by 6 bases, leaving 12 bases between them. Germline V gene lookup returns CDR1 SQVTM and CDR2 ANQGSEA. CDR3 DNA sequence: TGCAGCGTCTTGGCACCCTCCGAGCAGTACTTC. It encodes CSVLAPSEQYF.

This clonotype has at least ten counts. This chain uses TRBV12-3 or TRBV12-4 with TRBJ1-2; unclear D gene. Between the trimmed V and J ends, which lost 0 bases and 2 bases, there was a span of 4 bases. This CDR3 contains 13 residues. This CDR3 is CASSLAANYGYTF. The CDR3 nucleotides are TGTGCCAGCAGTTTAGCGGCAAACTATGGCTACACCTTC.

This clonotype occurred a few times. This sequence joins TRBV3-1 and TRBJ2-3; 9 bases map to TRBD1. CDR3 length: 15 amino acids. Germline V gene lookup returns CDR1 LGHDT and CDR2 YNNKEL (reference sequence). Trimming at V came to 2 bases and at J to 5 bases, leaving 5 bases not matched to a gene. CDR3 sequence (DNA): TGTGCCAGCAGCCAACCGGGACAGGGTAAAGATACGCAGTATTTT. Amino acid sequence: CASSQPGQGKDTQYF.

V is TRBV20-1 and J is TRBJ2-1; D tentatively reads TRBD1 or TRBD2 (6 bases each). Deletions cut 0 bases from V and 2 bases from J, with 11 bases between. Germline V CDR1 and CDR2: DFQATT, SNEGSKA (reference sequence). This CDR3 is built from 15 residues. The CDR3 region has the DNA TGCAGTGCTAGAGATTTGGGGGGCCCCTACAATGAGCAGTTCTTC. It encodes CSARDLGGPYNEQFF.

This clonotype has only a few counts. This rearrangement joins TRBV5-1 to TRBJ1-1, with no clear D. The CDR3 length is 16 residues. Germline lookup yields CDR1 SGHRS and CDR2 YFSETQ. V lost 4 bases to trimming and J lost 0 bases, with 16 bases between them. The CDR3 nucleotides are TGCGCCAGCAGCCCCCCCCCGACGGAGATGAACACTGAAGCTTTCTTT. Translation: CASSPPPTEMNTEAFF.

This clonotype appeared a few times. The gene calls are TRBV27 and TRBJ1-1; 10 nucleotides align to TRBD1. Germline CDR1 is MNHEY and CDR2 is SMNVEV (reference sequence). This CDR3 has 19 amino acids. V shed 6 bases and J 6 bases; nucleotides not matched to a gene: 22. The CDR3 here is CASRVTGQGESVGTSEAFF. In DNA, the CDR3 is TGTGCCAGCAGAGTTACTGGACAGGGGGAAAGTGTGGGTACGTCTGAAGCTTTCTTT.

The J gene is TRBJ2-5, the V gene TRBV11-2, with TRBD2 matching over 8 bases. The V and J ends lost 4 bases and 5 bases, in that order; junction bases with no gene match: 12. The CDR3 is 16 residues long. Germline loops: CDR1 SGHAT, CDR2 FQNNGV. The CDR3 protein is CASSSLPGGAGETQYF. CDR3 bases: TGTGCCAGCAGCTCCCTCCCCGGGGGGGCCGGGGAGACCCAGTACTTC.

In nucleotides, the CDR3 is TGTGCCAGCAACGTGGGGGGCCAGCCCCAGCATTTT. Translation: CASNVGGQPQHF. The rearrangement joins TRBV2 to TRBJ1-5, with D tentatively TRBD1 (6 bases). V shed 7 bases and J shed 7 bases, with 11 bases lying between them. This CDR3 spans 12 amino acids. Germline assignment: CDR1 SNHLY and CDR2 FYNNEI. The variable domain in full, completed from reference TRBV2 and TRBJ1-5, reads EPEVTQTPSHQVTQMGQEVILRCVPISNHLYFYWYRQILGQKVEFLVSFYNNEISEKSEIFDDQFSVERPDGSNFTLKIRSTKLEDSAMYFCASNVGGQPQHFGDGTRLSIL.